This TCR beta chain was observed in a study of cytomegalovirus exposure and HLA in healthy donors. V lost 2 bases, J lost 0 bases, and 5 bases lay in between. Germline V gene lookup returns CDR1 GTSNPN and CDR2 SVGIG (reference sequence). The CDR3 is 13 residues long. 13 Jbeta primers and 60 Vbeta primers were used for the PCR. This table comes from immunoSEQ multiplex PCR, and its TCRdb copy is limited to in-frame clones, with some not included. The table lists about 120,000 clones, 60% to 85% of them singletons, with approximately 2.6% in the top ten. For this clone: The identical CDR3 is also encoded by other nucleotide sequences in the sample.

The material sequenced was PBMCs. The TCR comes from a female donor in good health and CMV-seronegative. This sequence joins TRBV30 and TRBJ1-5, with D perhaps TRBD1 (5 bases). Here the CDR3 reads CAWSTGSNQPQHF. In nucleotides, the CDR3 is TGTGCCTGGAGTACAGGTAGCAATCAGCCCCAGCATTTT.